Listed here is a single T cell receptor (beta chain). Its cognate antigen is unknown. This sample was included in a study of radiation and T cells in renal cell carcinoma. The time point here: blood 4 weeks post-SBRT, at nephrectomy. The treatment: 15 Gy SBRT to primary tumor, nephrectomy 4 weeks later. Nephrectomy followed 15 Gy stereotactic body radiation by 4 weeks. The data were produced by immunoSEQ multiplex PCR, yet TCRdb's version contains in-frame clones alone and is incomplete. The profile shows approximately 92,000 clones, approximately 86% of them singletons. Whole-study results and caveats: Pretreatment tumor biopsies were lacking, so baseline clonotypes are unknown.

The sequence was collected from a man aged 50 to 59 with renal cell carcinoma. The specimen was blood, collected from a patient whose treatment included radiotherapy and nephrectomy.

CDR3 nucleotide sequence: TGTGCCAGCAGCCCGTCCGGGCCTGGAAACACCATATATTTT. Its translation: CASSPSGPGNTIYF. This sequence joins TRBV6-6 and TRBJ1-3; D gene uncertain. The CDR3 totals 14 residues. Trimming removed 6 bases at V and 2 bases at J, with 11 bases between. CDR1 MNHNY and CDR2 SVGAGI come from the germline V gene (reference sequence).